The clone carrying this TCR beta chain was detected ten times or more. TCRdb re-analysed the 5' RACE reads in MiXCR, keeping a single row per CDR3 protein. The repertoire holds some 300,000 distinct CDR3 sequences, with around 3.6% as singletons. This sample is drawn from a study of T cells after yellow fever vaccination. The sequence was obtained from a man aged 18 to 29 who received the YFV17D yellow fever vaccine. The sequencing here drew on PBMCs, taken on the day of the yellow fever booster vaccination.

Here the CDR3 DNA reads TGCGCCAGCAGCTTGGCCGAGCAGGGTCGAGCCAATGAGCAGTTCTTC. Encoded protein: CASSLAEQGRANEQFF. The chain is built from TRBV5-1 and TRBJ2-1; possible D gene TRBD1, 5 bases. V lost 0 bases, J lost 6 bases, and 16 bases lay in between. This CDR3 is built from 16 residues. Germline V gene sequence: CDR1 SGHRS, CDR2 YFSETQ. Combining the CDR3 with reference TRBV5-1 and TRBJ2-1 gives the whole variable domain KAGVTQTPRYLIKTRGQQVTLSCSPISGHRSVSWYQQTPGQGLQFLFEYFSETQRNKGNFPGRFSGRQFSNSRSEMNVSTLELGDSALYLCASSLAEQGRANEQFFGPGTRLTVL.